This paragraph covers one T cell receptor beta chain sequence. A much larger clone sits a single nucleotide away, making a read error possible. Amplification targeted TCR beta CDR3 regions from RNA transcripts. Initially, a first-round RT-PCR of the TCR CDR3 employed the HTBI primer set. TCRdb reprocessed the multiplex PCR reads via MiXCR and lists one record per CDR3 protein. The data hold 200,000 to 250,000 distinct CDR3 sequences, with roughly 17% observed a single time. The study based diagnoses on clinical symptoms, serum thyroxine and TRAb, thyroid ultrasound and orbital computed tomography. These data belong to a study of T cells in Graves' hyperthyroidism and ophthalmopathy. Looking at the study overall: Peripheral blood samples were taken at initial diagnosis, prior to any treatment.

V was pared by 6 bases and J by 6 bases, with 17 bases between. CDR1 and CDR2 (germline): DFQATT, SNEGSKA (reference sequence). The CDR3 has 13 residues. The specimen was blood. The V gene is TRBV20-1, the J gene TRBJ1-2, with D maybe TRBD1 (6 bases). The clonotype comes from a man aged 50-59 years with Graves' hyperthyroidism. CDR3 amino acids: CSAVDRSNDGYTF. In nucleotides, the CDR3 is TGCAGTGCCGTTGACAGGTCCAACGATGGCTACACCTTC.